The 2 T cell receptor beta chains below all came from one sample that was sequenced in a study of T cell changes during pregnancy in multiple sclerosis. Data came from immunoSEQ multiplex PCR; TCRdb stores just in-frame clones and leaves some out. The data show approximately 40,000 clones, around 92% seen once. This specimen consisted of CD4+ T cells from peripheral blood mononuclear cells, obtained in the third trimester of pregnancy. The receptors were sampled from a female donor with multiple sclerosis, enrolled in a pregnancy study.

The chain joins TRBV5-1 to TRBJ2-3, with 13 nucleotides matching TRBD2. Germline V CDR1 and CDR2: SGHRS, YFSETQ. CDR3 length equals 19 residues. J lost 3 bases, V lost 2 bases, and 12 bases had no gene match. CDR3 nucleotides: TGCGCCAGCAGCTTCACCCCTGGACTAGCGGGAGTTGGGACAGATACGCAGTATTTT. This translates into CASSFTPGLAGVGTDTQYF.

The chain recombines TRBV20-1 with TRBJ1-4; no clear D. The germline CDR1 and CDR2 sequences are DFQATT and SNEGSKA (reference sequence). The CDR3 has 11 amino acids. Trimming pared 3 bases from V and 10 bases from J, leaving 9 bases between. The CDR3 DNA reads as TGCAGTGCTAGGTTGGGGAGAAAACTGTTTTTT. Translating gives CSARLGRKLFF.